This T cell receptor beta chain derives from a study of blood T cell repertoires in COVID-19. Study-level information: The origin of the acute and convalescent COVID-19 samples was the United States, Italy and Spain.

Under the authors' procedure: The authors estimated nucleated cell counts from reference gene primer amplification. Sequenced by immunoSEQ multiplex PCR; TCRdb stores in-frame clones only, minus some. V and J calls and clone size are given by that table; D and trimming were obtained from the DNA. The sample has about 150,000 clones, 87% seen once. The CDR3 contains 15 residues. Trimming removed 4 bases from V and 0 bases from J, with 13 bases in between. Per germline, CDR1 SGHTS and CDR2 YDEGEE. This receptor was taken from a human donor in a cohort sampled during active COVID-19. V gene TRBV5-8 combines with J gene TRBJ1-1; a possible D gene is TRBD1 (6 bases). Sequencing used peripheral blood. The CDR3 region is CASSHRTDMNTEAFF. The DNA of the CDR3 is TGTGCCAGCAGCCACAGGACAGATATGAACACTGAAGCTTTCTTT. Full variable domain (missing parts from reference TRBV5-8 and TRBJ1-1): EAGVTQSPTHLIKTRGQQATLRCSPISGHTSVYWYQQALGLGLQFLLWYDEGEERNRGNFPPRFSGRQFPNYSSELNVNALELEDSALYLCASSHRTDMNTEAFFGQGTRLTVV.